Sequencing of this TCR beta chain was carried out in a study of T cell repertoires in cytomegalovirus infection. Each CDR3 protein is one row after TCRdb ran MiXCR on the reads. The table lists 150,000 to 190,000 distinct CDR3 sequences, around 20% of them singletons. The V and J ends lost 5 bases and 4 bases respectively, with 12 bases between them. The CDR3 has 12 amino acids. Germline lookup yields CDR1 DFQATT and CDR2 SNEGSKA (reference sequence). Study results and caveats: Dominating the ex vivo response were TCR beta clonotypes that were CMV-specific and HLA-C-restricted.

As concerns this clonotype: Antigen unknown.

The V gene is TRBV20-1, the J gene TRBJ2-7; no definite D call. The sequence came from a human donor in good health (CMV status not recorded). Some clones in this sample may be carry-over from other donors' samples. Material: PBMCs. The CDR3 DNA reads TGCAGTGCTGGAAGGGTCGGATACGAGCAGTACTTC. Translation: CSAGRVGYEQYF.